What follows is one T cell receptor beta chain and its context. Its antigen is unidentified. The CDR3 runs 18 residues. The trim removed 5 bases at V and 0 bases at J, leaving 13 bases unmatched. The V gene's germline CDR1 is SGHTA and CDR2 FQGTGA. The data were taken from a study of cytomegalovirus exposure and HLA in healthy donors. Looking at the study overall: Among roughly 180 million T cells, an earlier analysis found approximately 110 million unique TCR beta sequences.

A multiplex PCR was run with 60 Vbeta primers and 13 Jbeta primers. The protocol was immunoSEQ multiplex PCR, while the TCRdb copy is restricted to in-frame clones and leaves out a portion. The sample carries fewer than 250,000 clones, about four fifths recorded once. Study-level results: Presence/absence analyses supposed approximately even sequencing depth among donors. Follow-up analysis later connected one missense variant in DCLRE1C with trimming of TCR beta V- and J-genes. Several V segments, TRBV6-2 and TRBV6-3 among them, could not be told apart and were dropped.

The receptor was derived from a woman between 50 and 59 years old in good health and CMV-seropositive. This rearrangement joins TRBV7-3 to TRBJ2-3; 8 bases fit TRBD2. The sequenced sample consisted of PBMCs. CDR3 bases: TGTGCCAGCAGCCTACTTGGTATGCTAGCGGGTAGCACAGATACGCAGTATTTT. Its translation is CASSLLGMLAGSTDTQYF.